This T cell receptor (beta chain) stems from a study of tumor and adjacent non-tumor tissue in lung cancer. The overall study: Aged about 31 to 80 years, patients included roughly 10 men and a few women with stage I to III disease.

This clonotype was seen ten or more times. Its matching antigen is unknown. The template was RNA from unsorted bulk tissue. Between August and November 2014, newly diagnosed, chemotherapy-naive lung cancer patients underwent thoracic surgery in China. The library came from three nested PCR rounds adapted from ARM-PCR protocols. One entry per CDR3 protein, called by TCRdb with MiXCR from the multiplex PCR reads. The sample lists under 150,000 distinct CDR3 sequences; 66% were seen once. Overall study results and limits: Tumor repertoires had a smaller top 100 clone share than normal lung.

The germline V gene has CDR1 MNHEY and CDR2 SVGEGT. The CDR3 totals 14 residues. The ends were cut back, 5 bases at V and 2 bases at J, with 10 bases in the middle. The sequenced sample was lung tumor tissue. This sequence was found in a man aged 60 to 69 with small cell lung cancer. The V call is TRBV6-2 or TRBV6-3, the J call TRBJ2-1; D remains unclear. The CDR3 DNA follows: TGTGCCAGCAGTGAAAGCCTTCCCTACAATGAGCAGTTCTTC. Its protein is CASSESLPYNEQFF.